These T cell receptor beta chains were read from a single sample in a study of long-term antiretroviral therapy in people with HIV. Generated by immunoSEQ multiplex PCR, the TCRdb table keeps only in-frame clones and is missing some. Among 25,000 to 35,000 clones listed, about 86% were seen once. Sequenced material: unsorted PBMCs, taken 0.8 years after starting antiretroviral therapy. These receptors were obtained from a young woman with HIV. The CDR3 runs from the conserved cysteine through the conserved F or W.

j_call v_call cdr3_aa
TRBJ1-3 TRBV6-1 CASSGTGPGNTIYF
TRBJ2-2 TRBV7-7 CASSLAPPGVNTGELFF
TRBJ2-2 TRBV7-3 CASSQGRNTGELFF
TRBJ1-2 TRBV2 CASSESQFYGYTF
TRBJ2-1 TRBV14 CASSQEGQGYNEQFF
TRBJ1-2 TRBV5-6 CASSEETDYKNGYTF
TRBJ1-1 TRBV9 CASSPEGRSRAFF
TRBJ1-4 TRBV5-5 CASSSGQVANEKLFF
TRBJ2-1 TRBV7-9 CASSPRTSGGSSYNEQFF
TRBJ2-1 TRBV5-4 CASSSPGRASYNEQFF
TRBJ1-6 TRBV27 CASSTGSTPLHF
TRBJ2-3 TRBV6-1 CASGTGGTDTQYF
TRBJ1-4 TRBV30 CAWSVRGINEKLFF
TRBJ2-3 TRBV9 CASSVADRGYTDTQYF
TRBJ2-5 TRBV19 CASSIDLWGTQYF
TRBJ1-1 TRBV2 CASRLTGNTEAFF